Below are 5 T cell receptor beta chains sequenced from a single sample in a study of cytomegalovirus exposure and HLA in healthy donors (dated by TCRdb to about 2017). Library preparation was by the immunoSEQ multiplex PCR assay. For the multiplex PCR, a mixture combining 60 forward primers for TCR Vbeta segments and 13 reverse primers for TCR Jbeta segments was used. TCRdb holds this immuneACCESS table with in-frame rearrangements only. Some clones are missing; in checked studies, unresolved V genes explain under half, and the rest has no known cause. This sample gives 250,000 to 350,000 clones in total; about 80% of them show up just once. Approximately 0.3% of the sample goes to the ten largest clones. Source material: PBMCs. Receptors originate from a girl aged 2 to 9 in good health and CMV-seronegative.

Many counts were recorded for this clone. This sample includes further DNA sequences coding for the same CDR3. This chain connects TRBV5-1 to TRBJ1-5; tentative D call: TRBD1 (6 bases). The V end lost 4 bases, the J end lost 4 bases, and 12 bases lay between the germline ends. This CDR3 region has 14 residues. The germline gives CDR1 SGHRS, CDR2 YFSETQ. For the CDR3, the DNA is TGCGCCAGCAGCCTCGGGACACCTAATCAGCCCCAGCATTTT. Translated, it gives CASSLGTPNQPQHF.

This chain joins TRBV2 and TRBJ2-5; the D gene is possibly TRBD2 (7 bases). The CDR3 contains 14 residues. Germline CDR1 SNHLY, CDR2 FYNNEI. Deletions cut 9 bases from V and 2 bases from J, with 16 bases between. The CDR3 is CARRLGRGQETQYF. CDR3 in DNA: TGTGCCAGACGTCTAGGGAGGGGGCAAGAGACCCAGTACTTC. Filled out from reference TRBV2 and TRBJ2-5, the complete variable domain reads EPEVTQTPSHQVTQMGQEVILRCVPISNHLYFYWYRQILGQKVEFLVSFYNNEISEKSEIFDDQFSVERPDGSNFTLKIRSTKLEDSAMYFCARRLGRGQETQYFGPGTRLLVL.

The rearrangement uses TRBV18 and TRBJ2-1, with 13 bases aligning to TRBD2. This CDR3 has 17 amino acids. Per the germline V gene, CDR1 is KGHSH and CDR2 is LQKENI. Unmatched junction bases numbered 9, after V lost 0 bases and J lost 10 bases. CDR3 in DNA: TGTGCCAGCTCACCACCGGTGGGACTAGCGGGGACGGGGGAGCAGTTCTTC. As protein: CASSPPVGLAGTGEQFF.

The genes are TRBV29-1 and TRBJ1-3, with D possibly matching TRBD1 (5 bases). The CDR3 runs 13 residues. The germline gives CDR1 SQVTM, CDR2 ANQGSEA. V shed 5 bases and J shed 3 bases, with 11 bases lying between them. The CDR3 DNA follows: TGCAGCGTTATATGGGGCGGTGGAAACACCATATATTTT. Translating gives CSVIWGGGNTIYF.

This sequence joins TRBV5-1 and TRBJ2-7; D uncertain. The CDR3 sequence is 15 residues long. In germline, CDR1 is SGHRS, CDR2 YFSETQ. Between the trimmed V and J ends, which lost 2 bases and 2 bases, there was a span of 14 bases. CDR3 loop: CASSFVSVPTYEQYF. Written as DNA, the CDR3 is TGCGCCAGCAGCTTCGTAAGCGTACCGACCTACGAGCAGTACTTC. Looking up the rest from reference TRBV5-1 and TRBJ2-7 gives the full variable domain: KAGVTQTPRYLIKTRGQQVTLSCSPISGHRSVSWYQQTPGQGLQFLFEYFSETQRNKGNFPGRFSGRQFSNSRSEMNVSTLELGDSALYLCASSFVSVPTYEQYFGPGTRLTVT.